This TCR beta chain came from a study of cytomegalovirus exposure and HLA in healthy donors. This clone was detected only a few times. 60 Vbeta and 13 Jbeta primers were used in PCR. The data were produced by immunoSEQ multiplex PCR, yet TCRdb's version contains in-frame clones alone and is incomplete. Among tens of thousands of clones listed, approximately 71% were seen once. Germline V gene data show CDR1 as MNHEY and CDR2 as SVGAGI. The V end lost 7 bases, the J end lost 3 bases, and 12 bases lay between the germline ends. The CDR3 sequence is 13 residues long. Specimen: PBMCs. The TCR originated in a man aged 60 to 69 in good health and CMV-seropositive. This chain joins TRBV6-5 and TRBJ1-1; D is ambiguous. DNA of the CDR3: TGTGCCAGCACCACTTATCCTTACACTGAAGCTTTCTTT. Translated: CASTTYPYTEAFF.